This entry lists 16 T cell receptor beta chains sequenced from one sample in a study of shared clonotypes between healthy human individuals (dated by TCRdb to 2019 to 2021). The receptor library was made with the immunoSEQ multiplex PCR assay. TCRdb took this table from immuneACCESS and kept in-frame rearrangements with V and J called. Such tables lack part of the clones; where checked against another copy, unresolved V genes explain under half of the gap, and the rest is unexplained. This sample lists hundreds of thousands of clones; approximately 97% were detected once. The top ten clonotypes cover less than 0.25% of the sample. For the CD8 naive samples, CD45RO-negative cells were positively selected for CCR7, yielding a CD45RA+CCR7+ population from which TemRA cells were excluded. The sequenced material came from naive CD8+ T cells sorted from blood. The meaning of the sample's cell subset or site label: CD45RA+CCR7+. The receptors here all came from a man in his thirties or forties in good health.

The chain is built from TRBV11-2 and TRBJ2-1; a weak D match, TRBD2 (6 bases). The CDR3 covers 15 residues. Trimming took off 0 bases at V and 8 bases at J, with 14 bases between the two ends. Germline V gene lookup returns CDR1 SGHAT and CDR2 FQNNGV. The CDR3 region is CASSLDLISGDEQFF. The CDR3 DNA is TGTGCCAGCAGCTTAGATCTGATTAGCGGCGATGAGCAGTTCTTC.

The V gene is TRBV7-9, the J gene TRBJ2-1; TRBD2 agrees at 13 bases. This CDR3 has 16 residues. The J segment lost 8 bases and the V segment lost 0 bases, leaving 4 bases of the junction unmatched. Germline lookup yields CDR1 SEHNR and CDR2 FQNEAQ (reference sequence). CDR3 coding DNA: TGTGCCAGCAGCTTAGCCACTAGCGGGAGGGGGCATGAGCAGTTCTTC. It translates to CASSLATSGRGHEQFF.

This sequence joins TRBV13 and TRBJ2-3; unclear D gene. Germline V gives CDR1 PRHDT, CDR2 FYEKMQ (reference sequence). The CDR3 extends over 13 amino acids. The V gene lost 0 bases and the J gene lost 2 bases, with 3 bases spanning the gap. The DNA of the CDR3 is TGTGCCAGCAGCTTAGGTATCACAGATACGCAGTATTTT. Residues: CASSLGITDTQYF.

The V and J genes are TRBV18 and TRBJ2-7; D might be TRBD1 or TRBD2, each matching 6 bases. Germline CDR1 reads KGHSH; CDR2 reads LQKENI. The CDR3 contains 15 residues. Trimming left V 3 bases short and J 6 bases short, with 18 bases between. The CDR3 loop reads CASSPSLAEGVEQYF. The CDR3 DNA follows: TGTGCCAGCTCACCGTCCTTAGCGGAGGGGGTCGAGCAGTACTTC.

The chain links TRBV11-2 to TRBJ2-7, with 12 bases aligning to TRBD2. V lost 6 bases to trimming and J lost 2 bases; unmatched junction nucleotides: 5. The CDR3 has 15 residues. The germline gives CDR1 SGHAT, CDR2 FQNNGV. CDR3 nucleotide sequence: TGTGCCAGCAGTGGACTAGCGGGGACCCCCTACGAGCAGTACTTC. Protein product: CASSGLAGTPYEQYF.

The chain joins TRBV5-6 to TRBJ1-1, with TRBD1 matching 9 bases. The CDR3 totals 13 residues. V lost 6 bases, J lost 3 bases, and 3 bases stayed unmatched. Germline V lookup: CDR1 SGHDT, CDR2 YYEEEE. The CDR3 spells CASKQGAHTEAFF. For the CDR3, the DNA is TGTGCCAGCAAACAGGGGGCACACACTGAAGCTTTCTTT.

The chain links TRBV7-9 to TRBJ2-6; no reliable D call. Germline V gene sequence: CDR1 SEHNR, CDR2 FQNEAQ (reference sequence). The CDR3 has 15 amino acids. Trimming removed 5 bases at V and 4 bases at J, with 12 bases between. The CDR3, as DNA: TGTGCCAGCAGCCCGACCCCTCAAGGGGCCAACGTCCTGACTTTC. Protein sequence: CASSPTPQGANVLTF.

The chain joins TRBV7-2 to TRBJ2-2; D is uncertain. Germline CDR1 SGHTA, CDR2 FQGNSA. There are 11 residues in the CDR3. V lost 4 bases to trimming and J lost 6 bases, with 3 bases between them. Here the CDR3 DNA reads TGTGCCAGCAGCTACTCCGGGGAGCTGTTTTTT. Protein product: CASSYSGELFF.

The chain couples TRBV28 to TRBJ1-1; D is unresolved. V was shortened by 2 bases and J by 1 base, with 8 bases between the two germline ends. CDR1 is MDHEN and CDR2 is SYDVKM in the germline V gene. The CDR3 length is 14 residues. The CDR3 region is CASSLRVTNTEAFF. Here the CDR3 DNA reads TGTGCCAGCAGTTTACGGGTCACGAACACTGAAGCTTTCTTT.

V and J are TRBV5-5 and TRBJ2-7; no reliable D call. The CDR3 consists of 14 residues. Germline lookup yields CDR1 SGHKS and CDR2 YYEKEE (reference sequence). V was clipped by 1 base and J by 1 base, with 9 bases between them. CDR3 loop: CASSLPLSSYEQYF. The CDR3 DNA reads as TGTGCCAGCAGCTTGCCCCTTAGTTCCTACGAGCAGTACTTC.

This sequence joins TRBV2 and TRBJ1-1; 8 bases agree with TRBD1. This CDR3 has 14 residues. Losses at the gene ends were 9 bases for V and 0 bases for J; bases not matched to a gene: 6. From germline, CDR1 is SNHLY and CDR2 FYNNEI. The CDR3 is CARDREYMNTEAFF. The CDR3 DNA is TGTGCCAGGGACAGGGAATACATGAACACTGAAGCTTTCTTT.

V is TRBV29-1 and J is TRBJ2-3, with 7 bases that match TRBD2. Trimming cost V 4 bases and J 3 bases; bases outside gene matches: 7. CDR1 is SQVTM and CDR2 is ANQGSEA in the germline V gene. This CDR3 comprises 14 residues. The CDR3 reads CSVVREADTDTQYF. CDR3 coding DNA: TGCAGCGTTGTACGGGAGGCCGATACAGATACGCAGTATTTT.

The chain couples TRBV2 to TRBJ2-2; TRBD1 aligns across 8 bases. The CDR3 contains 15 residues. V lost 5 bases and J lost 5; bases outside the gene matches: 7. Germline V gene sequence: CDR1 SNHLY, CDR2 FYNNEI. CDR3 DNA sequence: TGTGCCAGCAGTCCTGGACAGGGTTTAACCGGGGAGCTGTTTTTT. Residues: CASSPGQGLTGELFF.

This sequence joins TRBV2 and TRBJ1-1, with 8 bases that match TRBD1. The germline V gene encodes CDR1 SNHLY and CDR2 FYNNEI. The CDR3 length is 11 residues. Trimming cost V 6 bases and J 11 bases; bases outside gene matches: 5. The CDR3 loop reads CASRGHRGAFF. The CDR3 region has the DNA TGTGCCAGCAGGGGCCACAGGGGGGCTTTCTTT.

The genes are TRBV7-9 and TRBJ2-5; TRBD1 matches 9 bases. The V gene's germline CDR1 is SEHNR and CDR2 FQNEAQ (reference sequence). V lost 5 bases and J lost 2; bases outside the gene matches: 6. The CDR3 has 15 residues. DNA for the CDR3: TGTGCCAGCAGCCGCTTGACAGGGGGACAAGAGACCCAGTACTTC. Its translation is CASSRLTGGQETQYF.

The V call is TRBV27, the J call TRBJ1-1; 8 positions match TRBD1. The CDR3 sequence is 14 residues long. Germline values: CDR1 MNHEY, CDR2 SMNVEV (reference sequence). With V trimmed by 7 bases and J by 1 base, 5 bases remained unmatched. The CDR3 is CASTRTGRNTEAFF. DNA of the CDR3: TGTGCCAGCACTCGGACAGGGCGGAACACTGAAGCTTTCTTT.